The 9 T cell receptor beta chains reported below all come from one sample, sequenced in a study of regulatory T cells in long-lasting Graves disease. With iRepertoire HTBI primers and Arm-PCR of CDR3 regions, TCR beta libraries were built. Each CDR3 protein is one row after TCRdb ran MiXCR on the multiplex PCR reads. The sample shows 600,000 to 800,000 distinct CDR3 sequences, 25% to 30% of them seen only once. Time point given: persistent/refractory GD, antithyroid drugs over 5 years with positive TRAb. Making the TCR library involved RNA that had been extracted from PBMCs. Sequences were derived from peripheral blood mononuclear cells (PBMCs), sampled when the disease was refractory, from a patient treated with antithyroid drugs. The receptors come from a female donor with Graves disease.

This clonotype was counted many times. V gene TRBV11-2 combines with J gene TRBJ2-4, with TRBD1 identical over 7 bases. Trimming removed 4 bases from V and 0 bases from J; junction bases left unmatched: 9. Per the germline V gene, CDR1 is SGHAT and CDR2 is FQNNGV. This CDR3 is built from 17 residues. CDR3 residues: CASSSPRDSVAKNIQYF. The CDR3 nucleotides read TGTGCCAGCAGCTCGCCCCGGGACAGCGTAGCCAAAAACATTCAGTACTTC.

The V and J genes are TRBV6-1 and TRBJ1-2, with D hard to call. V was pared by 7 bases and J by 3 bases, with 9 bases between. The CDR3 contains 12 residues. Germline CDR1 MNHNS, CDR2 SASEGT. CDR3 in amino acids: CASTASYYGYTF. The CDR3 DNA is TGTGCCAGCACTGCAAGCTACTATGGCTACACCTTC.

This clonotype appeared a few times. V gene TRBV6-2 or TRBV6-3 combines with J gene TRBJ1-1; no clear D. Germline loops: CDR1 MNHEY, CDR2 SVGEGT. With 2 bases removed from V and 6 bases from J, the gap between germline ends came to 13 bases. The CDR3 contains 14 residues. CDR3 in amino acids: CASSYEWQSPEAFF. The CDR3 DNA reads as TGTGCCAGCAGTTACGAGTGGCAATCCCCTGAAGCTTTCTTT.

The chain is built from TRBV6-1 and TRBJ1-1; 10 bases align to TRBD1. The germline V gene has CDR1 MNHNS and CDR2 SASEGT. CDR3 length: 16 residues. V shed 5 bases, J shed 1 base, and the junction held 7 bases outside the gene matches. DNA of the CDR3: TGTGCCAGCAGTAAAGACAGGGGGCTAGGGAACACTGAAGCTTTCTTT. Amino acid sequence: CASSKDRGLGNTEAFF.

The chain combines TRBV5-6 with TRBJ1-5; no clear D gene. The ends were cut back, 4 bases at V and 2 bases at J, with 13 bases in the middle. Germline V gene sequence: CDR1 SGHDT, CDR2 YYEEEE. There are 15 residues in the CDR3. The CDR3: CASSPRGPGNQPQHF. In DNA, the CDR3 is TGTGCCAGCAGCCCCCGCGGACCCGGCAATCAGCCCCAGCATTTT.

V gene TRBV24-1 combines with J gene TRBJ1-2; TRBD1 might be the D (6 bases). The CDR3 is 14 residues long. CDR1 is KGHDR, CDR2 SFDVKD, per germline. Trimming cost V 1 base and J 3 bases, with 8 bases left between them. CDR3 bases: TGTGCCACCAGTGATTTAGCAGGGGACTATGGCTACACCTTC. Translation: CATSDLAGDYGYTF.

The chain recombines TRBV2 with TRBJ2-2; 12 nucleotides agree with TRBD2. The V and J ends lost 6 bases and 7 bases, in that order; junction bases with no gene match: 9. This CDR3 has 16 residues. The germline CDR1 and CDR2 sequences are SNHLY and FYNNEI. The DNA of the CDR3 is TGTGCCAGCAGCACCCTAGCGGGAGGGCCGATCGGGGAGCTGTTTTTT. Translated, it gives CASSTLAGGPIGELFF. The full variable domain, with the rest looked up from reference TRBV2 and TRBJ2-2, is EPEVTQTPSHQVTQMGQEVILRCVPISNHLYFYWYRQILGQKVEFLVSFYNNEISEKSEIFDDQFSVERPDGSNFTLKIRSTKLEDSAMYFCASSTLAGGPIGELFFGEGSRLTVL.

This clonotype was observed many times. Here the CDR3 reads CASRVTGEVYTF. The CDR3 DNA follows: TGTGCCAGCAGAGTCACAGGGGAGGTCTACACCTTC. This chain joins TRBV28 and TRBJ1-2; 7 nucleotides match TRBD1. V was clipped by 6 bases and J by 10 bases; unmatched bases: 8. The CDR3 sequence is 12 residues long. Germline loops: CDR1 MDHEN, CDR2 SYDVKM.

The chain is built from TRBV20-1 and TRBJ2-7; 9 positions match TRBD1. This CDR3 contains 17 residues. J was trimmed by 1 base and V by 2 bases; bases with no gene match: 12. The germline CDR1 and CDR2 sequences are DFQATT and SNEGSKA (reference sequence). The CDR3 sequence is CSARLGVPGQGSYEQYF. The CDR3 DNA sequence: TGCAGTGCTAGACTTGGGGTTCCGGGACAGGGATCCTACGAGCAGTACTTC.